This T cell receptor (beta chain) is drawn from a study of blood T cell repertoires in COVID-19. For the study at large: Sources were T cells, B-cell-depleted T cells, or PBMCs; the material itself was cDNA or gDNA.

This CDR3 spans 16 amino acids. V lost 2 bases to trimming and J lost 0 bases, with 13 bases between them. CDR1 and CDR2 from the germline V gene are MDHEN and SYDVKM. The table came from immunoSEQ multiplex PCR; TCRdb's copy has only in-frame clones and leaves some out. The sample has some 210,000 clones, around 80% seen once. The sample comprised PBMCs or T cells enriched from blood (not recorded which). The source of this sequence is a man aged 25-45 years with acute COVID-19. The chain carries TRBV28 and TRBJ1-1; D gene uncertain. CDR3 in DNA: TGTGCCAGCAGTTTAACAGAATTAGTAGTGAACACTGAAGCTTTCTTT. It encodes CASSLTELVVNTEAFF.